A selection of T cell receptor beta chains follows, all from one sample in a study of T-cell reconstitution after alpha-beta-depleted transplantation in children. TCRdb independently ran MiXCR on the PCR reads; one entry per CDR3 protein. This sample yields fewer than 550,000 distinct CDR3 sequences, of which approximately 11% are seen a single time; 4.5% to 7% belongs to the top ten. The specimen comprised PBMCs from the stem cell graft donor, sampled from the stem cell graft. These receptors originate from a human donor who donated a stem cell graft to a child with acute myeloid leukemia. CDR3s include the opening cysteine and the closing phenylalanine or tryptophan. Each record gives: CDR3 DNA, CDR3 protein, J gene, V gene, D gene, clone size. A D gene is named only where the DNA matches it firmly. Some rows have no size entry. The others give once, few or many, or a class for an expanded clone.

DNA: TGTGCCAGCAGCCCCCGACTAGCGGACTACGAGCAGTACTTC
CDR3: CASSPRLADYEQYF
J: TRBJ2-7
V: TRBV7-9
D: TRBD2
size: many

DNA: TGTGCCAGCTCACGAGGACAGGGGGAGGTCAACGAGCAGTACTTC
CDR3: CASSRGQGEVNEQYF
J: TRBJ2-7
V: TRBV18
D: TRBD1
size: few

DNA: TGTGCCAGCAGCGCCAGACAGGGGGCGCAAGGAGATACGCAGTATTTT
CDR3: CASSARQGAQGDTQYF
J: TRBJ2-3
V: TRBV7-2
D: TRBD1
size: NA

DNA: TGTGCTAGCAGCCCCCAGAGGGGGGGCACCGGGGAGCTGTTTTTT
CDR3: CASSPQRGGTGELFF
J: TRBJ2-2
V: TRBV7-7
D: NA
size: once

DNA: TGTGCCTGGAGTGTACTAGCCCGAAATGAGCAGTTCTTC
CDR3: CAWSVLARNEQFF
J: TRBJ2-1
V: TRBV30
D: NA
size: few

DNA: TGCAGTGCTAGAGGGTCGGCCCGAGCCAAAAACATTCAGTACTTC
CDR3: CSARGSARAKNIQYF
J: TRBJ2-4
V: TRBV20-1
D: NA
size: NA

DNA: TGTGCCATCAGGAGCGACAGCGCGGGTGAAAAACTGTTTTTT
CDR3: CAIRSDSAGEKLFF
J: TRBJ1-4
V: TRBV10-3
D: NA
size: few

DNA: TGCGCCAGCAGCTTCTCATCGGGAGGGGCCGGGGAGCTGTTTTTT
CDR3: CASSFSSGGAGELFF
J: TRBJ2-2
V: TRBV5-1
D: TRBD2
size: NA

DNA: TGTGCCATCAGTGATTCCTTTACAGGGGGTATTATCACTGAAGCTTTCTTT
CDR3: CAISDSFTGGIITEAFF
J: TRBJ1-1
V: TRBV10-3
D: TRBD1
size: NA

DNA: TGTGCCAGCAGCCAAGATTGGGTAGAGACCCAGTACTTC
CDR3: CASSQDWVETQYF
J: TRBJ2-5
V: TRBV3-1
D: NA
size: few

DNA: TGCAGTGCTATCGGGGACAGTAAATTCTATGGCTACACCTTC
CDR3: CSAIGDSKFYGYTF
J: TRBJ1-2
V: TRBV20-1
D: TRBD1
size: NA

DNA: TGCAGCGTTTCCGATTTAGGGGAAAGCACAGATACGCAGTATTTT
CDR3: CSVSDLGESTDTQYF
J: TRBJ2-3
V: TRBV29-1
D: NA
size: few

DNA: TGTGCCAGCAGTAGGGACAGGGTGCCCTACAATGAGCAGTTCTTC
CDR3: CASSRDRVPYNEQFF
J: TRBJ2-1
V: TRBV6-5
D: TRBD1
size: many

DNA: TGTGCCATCAGTGAAGTCTGGGTTAGCGGGGATATCTCCTACGAGCAGTACTTC
CDR3: CAISEVWVSGDISYEQYF
J: TRBJ2-7
V: TRBV10-3
D: TRBD2
size: once

DNA: TGCAGTGCCCAATCACACAGGGGGGATCAGCCCCAGCATTTT
CDR3: CSAQSHRGDQPQHF
J: TRBJ1-5
V: TRBV20-1
D: TRBD1
size: few

DNA: TGTGCCAGCAGTTACTTGGGACAGGGGAACACTGAAGCTTTCTTT
CDR3: CASSYLGQGNTEAFF
J: TRBJ1-1
V: TRBV6-5
D: TRBD1
size: NA

DNA: TGCGCCAGCAGCTTTAAGGACCTTAACACCGGGGAGCTGTTTTTT
CDR3: CASSFKDLNTGELFF
J: TRBJ2-2
V: TRBV5-1
D: NA
size: few

DNA: TGCAGCGTTGTATCTTTGAACACTGAAGCTTTCTTT
CDR3: CSVVSLNTEAFF
J: TRBJ1-1
V: TRBV29-1
D: NA
size: few

DNA: TGTGCCAGCAGCTTCTCTGCGACCCGATCCGGGGAGCTGTTTTTT
CDR3: CASSFSATRSGELFF
J: TRBJ2-2
V: TRBV7-2
D: NA
size: few

DNA: TGTGCCAGCAGTGAACTCAGCTCTGGGGCCAACGTCCTGACTTTC
CDR3: CASSELSSGANVLTF
J: TRBJ2-6
V: TRBV6-1
D: NA
size: NA

DNA: TGCGCCAGCAGCTCGATGACAGGGGAAGGTTCACCCCTCCACTTT
CDR3: CASSSMTGEGSPLHF
J: TRBJ1-6
V: TRBV5-1
D: TRBD1
size: NA

DNA: TGCAGTGCTGCCTCCTCCAGCGGGGGACCACTGTCTGGTGAGCAGTTCTTC
CDR3: CSAASSSGGPLSGEQFF
J: TRBJ2-1
V: TRBV20-1
D: TRBD2
size: few

DNA: TGTGCCAGCAGCATTTATCTTCCGACTGGGGCCAACGTCCTGACTTTC
CDR3: CASSIYLPTGANVLTF
J: TRBJ2-6
V: TRBV7-9
D: NA
size: many

DNA: TGTGCCAGCAGCGTTTCAGGAAACCCCTACGAGCAGTACTTC
CDR3: CASSVSGNPYEQYF
J: TRBJ2-7
V: TRBV9
D: NA
size: few

DNA: TGTGCCATCAGTGAGCCGGGGACACCTCCTTACGAGCAGTACTTC
CDR3: CAISEPGTPPYEQYF
J: TRBJ2-7
V: TRBV10-3
D: NA
size: NA

DNA: TGTGCCAGCAGACTGGGGGGGGGCAATGAGCAGTTCTTC
CDR3: CASRLGGGNEQFF
J: TRBJ2-1
V: TRBV12-3/TRBV12-4
D: TRBD2
size: few

DNA: TGTGCCAGCAGTCGCGGGGCCCGAGGCACCGGGGAGCTGTTTTTT
CDR3: CASSRGARGTGELFF
J: TRBJ2-2
V: TRBV6-1
D: NA
size: few

DNA: TGTGCCAGCAGCCCTACCCCCGGGACTAAGAGCTCCTACGAGCAGTACTTC
CDR3: CASSPTPGTKSSYEQYF
J: TRBJ2-7
V: TRBV7-9
D: TRBD2
size: once

DNA: TGCAGCGTTCCGAGCCCGACTAGCGGATTGAACACCGGGGAGCTGTTTTTT
CDR3: CSVPSPTSGLNTGELFF
J: TRBJ2-2
V: TRBV29-1
D: TRBD2
size: few

DNA: TGTGCCAGCAGTGGTTGGGGTGGCTACACCTTC
CDR3: CASSGWGGYTF
J: TRBJ1-2
V: TRBV6-1
D: NA
size: many

DNA: TGTGCCAGCACCCCGACTGAGGGTAATGAGCAGTTCTTC
CDR3: CASTPTEGNEQFF
J: TRBJ2-1
V: TRBV12-3/TRBV12-4
D: NA
size: few

DNA: TGTGCCATCAGGGGACTAGCGGGAGAGTTTGAGCAGTTCTTC
CDR3: CAIRGLAGEFEQFF
J: TRBJ2-1
V: TRBV10-3
D: TRBD2
size: many

DNA: TGCAGTGCTAGAGATCAGACTAGCGGGAGGTACAATGAGCAGTTCTTC
CDR3: CSARDQTSGRYNEQFF
J: TRBJ2-1
V: TRBV20-1
D: TRBD2
size: NA

DNA: TGTGCCAGCAGCGAAAATCGGGCTGAAGCTTTCTTT
CDR3: CASSENRAEAFF
J: TRBJ1-1
V: TRBV7-9
D: NA
size: many